This T cell receptor beta chain is from a study of T-cell memory formation after mild COVID-19. Germline V gene lookup returns CDR1 SEHNR and CDR2 FQNEAQ (reference sequence). The V gene end was trimmed by 8 bases and the J gene end by 6 bases; junction bases not matched to a gene: 15. The CDR3 has 15 residues. This clonotype showed up just a few times. From the 5' RACE reads, TCRdb called clonotypes with MiXCR, one entry per CDR3 protein. The table lists 120,000 or so distinct CDR3 sequences, approximately 6.2% of them singletons. J is TRBJ1-2 and V is TRBV7-9; TRBD1 aligns across 7 bases. The sequence was collected from an adult woman who had mild COVID-19 (a few samples of this study predate the infection). Cell type and time point are not known. Sequences were obtained from PBMCs or a T cell subset sorted from them (not recorded which). This CDR3 is CASGFGGQPNNGYTF. The CDR3 coding sequence is TGTGCCAGCGGATTCGGGGGACAGCCTAATAATGGCTACACCTTC.